This T cell receptor beta chain is drawn from a study of T cells after somatic rescue of genetic block. Germline V gene lookup returns CDR1 LNHNV and CDR2 YYDKDF (reference sequence). The CDR3 is 16 amino acids. The V end was cut by 2 bases, the J end by 0 bases, with 8 bases between. Clones were read by immunoSEQ multiplex PCR, and TCRdb kept only the in-frame ones, dropping some. The sample includes tens of thousands of clones, around 93% seen only once; the top ten take around 3%. The sample was peripheral blood mononuclear cells (PBMCs). The clonotype comes from a middle-aged man. The V call is TRBV15, the J call TRBJ1-6; tentatively, D is TRBD1 (6 bases). Here the CDR3 DNA reads TGTGCCACCAGCAGAAGGGGGAGCTCCTATAATTCACCCCTCCACTTT. Protein sequence: CATSRRGSSYNSPLHF.